This T cell receptor (beta chain) was captured by sequencing in a study of T cell repertoires in cytomegalovirus infection. Points on this clonotype: The antigen is undetermined.

Each CDR3 protein gets one entry after TCRdb re-called the reads with MiXCR. The sample has about 500,000 distinct CDR3 sequences; around 35% are singletons. There are 13 residues in the CDR3. Trimming shortened V by 3 bases and J by 10 bases, and 10 bases separated the two germline ends. The receptor's source is a human donor in good health (CMV status not recorded). Some clones in this sample may be carry-over from other donors' samples. The sample was cultured PBMCs, taken from culture after CMV antigen stimulation. J is TRBJ1-6 and V is TRBV12-3 or TRBV12-4; D not certain. DNA for the CDR3: TGTGCCAGCAGTTTTCGGGGTGGCTCACCCCTCCACTTT. It specifies CASSFRGGSPLHF.